The following is a T cell receptor (beta chain) sequence with its context. The assay was immunoSEQ multiplex PCR, and TCRdb's table has in-frame clones only and misses some. The table has some 71,000 clones, around 97% seen once. This sample is part of a study of technical replicates of blood from a handful of donors. The specimen sequenced was T cells isolated from PBMCs. The source is a human donor in good health.

This CDR3 is CASSLFFEEELFF. CDR3 bases: TGTGCCAGCAGCTTGTTCTTCGAGGAGGAGCTGTTTTTT. The chain joins TRBV5-5 to TRBJ2-2; D gene uncertain. The V end lost 1 base, the J end lost 10 bases, and 11 bases lay between the germline ends. The CDR3 contains 13 residues. The germline CDR1 and CDR2 sequences are SGHKS and YYEKEE (reference sequence).